This TCR beta chain was captured in a study of cytomegalovirus exposure and HLA in healthy donors. Study observations and caveats: Among TCR beta chains, those listed as cytomegalovirus-associated numbered about 160. In a later analysis, most CMV-associated TCR beta chains appeared HLA-restricted.

With respect to this clone: The antigen is unknown.

PCR employed 60 Vbeta and 13 Jbeta primers. The data were produced by immunoSEQ multiplex PCR, yet TCRdb's version contains in-frame clones alone and is incomplete. The table includes roughly 150,000 clones, approximately 80% detected once. Trimming left V 5 bases short and J 5 bases short, with 15 bases between. CDR3 size: 14 residues. Germline CDR1 is SEHNR and CDR2 is FQNEAQ (reference sequence). V usage is TRBV7-9 and J usage is TRBJ2-5; D remains unclear. The TCR originated in a man aged 45 to 65 in good health and CMV-seropositive. The material sequenced was PBMCs. The CDR3 sequence is CASSPPGFGETQYF. As DNA, the CDR3 is TGTGCCAGCAGCCCCCCGGGTTTTGGGGAGACCCAGTACTTC.